This T cell receptor (delta chain) was identified in a study of γδ T cells in repeated Plasmodium falciparum infection. Across the study: Donors were malaria-exposed Malian children or age- and gender-matched Australian children. Each infection was followed by sampling at 21 days, plus baseline and some pre-infection draws.

Gammadelta T cells were flow-sorted from PBMC into Vgamma9/Vdelta2+ and Vdelta2-negative populations for bulk analysis. Worth noting for this clone: The target antigen is unknown. TCRdb's protein for this DNA is that of a much larger clone and differs from the translation at residue 3, likely a read error; the protein shown is the DNA translation.

Germline V gene sequence: CDR1 GEAIGNYY, CDR2 EKD. This CDR3 has 16 amino acids. TCRdb re-processed the multiplex PCR reads using CATT. Of 85,000 to 100,000 delta-chain clones listed, less than 1% are singletons. Study-wide results and caveats: Waves of new clonotype selection appeared after repeated controlled infections in Vdelta2-negative, largely Vdelta1+, gammadelta T cells. Malian children's Vdelta2-negative repertoires appeared more expanded and less diverse than Australians'.

Source material: gamma-delta T cells from blood. This sequence was found in a pool of human donors (malaria-infected and uninfected, not separated). This chain connects TRDV2 to TRDJ1; 9 positions agree with TRDD3. As TCRdb names no J gene, one was assigned here on the basis of a DNA match to germline. The CDR3, as DNA: TGTGCCTATGACGCGATGGGGGATAGCTCCACCGATAAACTCATCTTT. It encodes CAYDAMGDSSTDKLIF.